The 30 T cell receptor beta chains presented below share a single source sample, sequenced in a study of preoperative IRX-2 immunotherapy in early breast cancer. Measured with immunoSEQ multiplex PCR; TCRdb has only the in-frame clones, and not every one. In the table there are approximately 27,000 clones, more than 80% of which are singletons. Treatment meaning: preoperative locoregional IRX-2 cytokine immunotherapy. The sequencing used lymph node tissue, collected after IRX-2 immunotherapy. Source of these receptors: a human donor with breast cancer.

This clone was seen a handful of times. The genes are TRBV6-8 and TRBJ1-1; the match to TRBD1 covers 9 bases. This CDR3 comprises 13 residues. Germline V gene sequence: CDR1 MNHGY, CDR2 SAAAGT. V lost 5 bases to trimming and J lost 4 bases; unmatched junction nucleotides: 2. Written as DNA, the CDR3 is TGTGCCAGCAGTAGACAGGGGGTCACTGAAGCTTTCTTT. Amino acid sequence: CASSRQGVTEAFF.

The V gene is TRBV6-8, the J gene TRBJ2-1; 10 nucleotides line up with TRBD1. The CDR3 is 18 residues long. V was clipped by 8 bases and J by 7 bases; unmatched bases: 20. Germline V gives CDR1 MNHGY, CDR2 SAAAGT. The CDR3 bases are TGTGCCAGCGCCCTTACAGCGTGGACAGGGGGTATGATGAATGAGCAGTTCTTC. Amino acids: CASALTAWTGGMMNEQFF.

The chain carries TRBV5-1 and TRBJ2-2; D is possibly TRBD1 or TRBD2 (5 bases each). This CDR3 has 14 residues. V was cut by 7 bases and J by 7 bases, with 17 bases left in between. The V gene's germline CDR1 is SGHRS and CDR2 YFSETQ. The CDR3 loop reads CASFRDPDVGELFF. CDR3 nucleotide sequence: TGCGCCAGCTTCCGGGACCCCGATGTCGGGGAGCTGTTTTTT.

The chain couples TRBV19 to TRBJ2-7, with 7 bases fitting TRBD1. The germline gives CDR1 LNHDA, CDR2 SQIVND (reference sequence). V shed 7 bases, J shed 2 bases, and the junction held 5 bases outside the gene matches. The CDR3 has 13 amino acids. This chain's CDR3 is CASTDRRAYEQYF. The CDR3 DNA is TGTGCCAGTACGGACAGGAGAGCCTACGAGCAGTACTTC.

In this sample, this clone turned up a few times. In DNA, the CDR3 is TGTGCCAGCAGACCCGCCGGCGGAAACACCATATATTTT. Translation gives CASRPAGGNTIYF. The chain couples TRBV16 to TRBJ1-3; D remains unclear. Germline V gene data show CDR1 as KGHSY and CDR2 as FQNENV. The CDR3 runs 13 residues. Deletions cut 6 bases from V and 4 bases from J, with 10 bases between.

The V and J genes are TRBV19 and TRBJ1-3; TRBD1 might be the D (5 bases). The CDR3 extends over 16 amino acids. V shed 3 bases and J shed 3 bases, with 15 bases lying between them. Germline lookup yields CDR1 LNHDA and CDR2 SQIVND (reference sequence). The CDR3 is CASSIRSAGDGNTIYF. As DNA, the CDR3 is TGTGCCAGTAGTATTAGGTCGGCGGGGGATGGAAACACCATATATTTT.

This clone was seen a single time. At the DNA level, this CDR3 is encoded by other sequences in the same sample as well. Written as DNA, the CDR3 is TGTGCCAGCAGTTACTCTGGAGAAAAACTGTTTTTT. Translation: CASSYSGEKLFF. V and J are TRBV6-8 and TRBJ1-4; no clear D. Trimming took 0 bases from V and 8 from J, leaving 4 bases between them. This CDR3 region has 12 residues. Germline V lookup: CDR1 MNHGY, CDR2 SAAAGT.

The CDR3 region has the DNA TGCGCCAGCAGCTTGGAAGGACGGAAAGGTGAAGCTTTCTTT. Encoded protein: CASSLEGRKGEAFF. V gene TRBV5-1 combines with J gene TRBJ1-1; D remains ambiguous. This CDR3 is built from 14 residues. The V and J ends lost 0 bases and 7 bases respectively, with 13 bases between them. The germline gives CDR1 SGHRS, CDR2 YFSETQ.

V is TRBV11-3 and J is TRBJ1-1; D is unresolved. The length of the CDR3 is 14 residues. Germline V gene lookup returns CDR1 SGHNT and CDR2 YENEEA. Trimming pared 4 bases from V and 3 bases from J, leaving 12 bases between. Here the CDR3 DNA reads TGTGCCAGCAGCTCAGGACTGTGGGACACTGAAGCTTTCTTT. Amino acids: CASSSGLWDTEAFF. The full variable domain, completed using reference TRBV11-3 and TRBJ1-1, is EAGVVQSPRYKIIEKKQPVAFWCNPISGHNTLYWYLQNLGQGPELLIRYENEEAVDDSQLPKDRFSAERLKGVDSTLKIQPAELGDSAVYLCASSSGLWDTEAFFGQGTRLTVV.

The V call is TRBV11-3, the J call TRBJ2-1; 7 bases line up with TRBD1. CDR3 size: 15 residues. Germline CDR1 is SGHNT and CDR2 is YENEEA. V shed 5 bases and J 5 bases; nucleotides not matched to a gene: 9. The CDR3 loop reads CASSLGQQVDNEQFF. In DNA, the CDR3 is TGTGCCAGCAGCCTGGGACAGCAAGTTGACAATGAGCAGTTCTTC.

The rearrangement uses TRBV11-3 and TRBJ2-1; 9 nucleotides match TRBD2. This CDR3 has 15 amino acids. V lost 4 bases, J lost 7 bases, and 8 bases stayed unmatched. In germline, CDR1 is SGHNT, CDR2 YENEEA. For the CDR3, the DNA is TGTGCCAGCAGCTCGTTAGCGGGGGCATGGAATGAGCAGTTCTTC. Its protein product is CASSSLAGAWNEQFF.

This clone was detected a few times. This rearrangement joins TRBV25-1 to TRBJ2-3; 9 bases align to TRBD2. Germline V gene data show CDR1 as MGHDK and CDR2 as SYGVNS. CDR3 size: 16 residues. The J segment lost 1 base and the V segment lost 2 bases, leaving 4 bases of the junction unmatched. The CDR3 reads CASSERLAERTDTQYF. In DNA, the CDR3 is TGTGCCAGCAGTGAACGACTAGCGGAGCGCACAGATACGCAGTATTTT.

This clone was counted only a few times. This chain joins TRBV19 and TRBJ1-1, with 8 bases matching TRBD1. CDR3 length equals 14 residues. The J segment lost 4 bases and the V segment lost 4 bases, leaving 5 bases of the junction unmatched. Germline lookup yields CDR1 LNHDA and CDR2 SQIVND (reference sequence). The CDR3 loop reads CASSTQGAGTEAFF. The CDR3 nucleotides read TGTGCCAGTAGTACCCAGGGGGCAGGCACTGAAGCTTTCTTT.

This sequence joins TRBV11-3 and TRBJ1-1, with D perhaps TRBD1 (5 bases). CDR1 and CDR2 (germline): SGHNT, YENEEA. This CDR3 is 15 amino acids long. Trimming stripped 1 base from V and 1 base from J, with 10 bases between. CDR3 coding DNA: TGTGCCAGCAGCTTAGTACCAGGGAGGAACACTGAAGCTTTCTTT. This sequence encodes CASSLVPGRNTEAFF.

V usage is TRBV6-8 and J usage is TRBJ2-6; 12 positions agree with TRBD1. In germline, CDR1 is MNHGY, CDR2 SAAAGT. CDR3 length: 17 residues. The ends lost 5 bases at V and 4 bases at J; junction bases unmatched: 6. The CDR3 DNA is TGTGCCAGCAGTCCGGGACAGGGGGCAACGGGGGCCAACGTCCTGACTTTC. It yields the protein CASSPGQGATGANVLTF.

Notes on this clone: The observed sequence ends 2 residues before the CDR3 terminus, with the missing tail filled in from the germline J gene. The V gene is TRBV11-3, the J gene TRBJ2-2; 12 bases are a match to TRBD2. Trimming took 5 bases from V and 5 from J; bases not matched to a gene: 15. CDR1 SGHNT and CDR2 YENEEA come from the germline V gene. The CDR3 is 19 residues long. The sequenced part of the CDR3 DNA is TGTGCCAGCAGCCAAGGAACTAGCGGGGGGTCCTCGTGGACCGGGGAGCTG. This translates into CASSQGTSGGSSWTGEL. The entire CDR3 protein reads CASSQGTSGGSSWTGELFF.

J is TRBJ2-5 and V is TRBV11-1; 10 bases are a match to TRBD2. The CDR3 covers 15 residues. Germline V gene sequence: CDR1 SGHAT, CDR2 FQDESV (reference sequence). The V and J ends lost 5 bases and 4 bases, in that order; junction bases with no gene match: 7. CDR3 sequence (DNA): TGTGCCAGCAGCCCCGGCGCTAGCGGGGGAGAGACCCAGTACTTC. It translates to CASSPGASGGETQYF.

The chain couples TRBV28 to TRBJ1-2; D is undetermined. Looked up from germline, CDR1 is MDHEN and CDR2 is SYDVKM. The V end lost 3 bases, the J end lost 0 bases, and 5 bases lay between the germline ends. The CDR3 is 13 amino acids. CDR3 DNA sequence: TGTGCCAGCAGTTTGTCTGCTAACTATGGCTACACCTTC. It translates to CASSLSANYGYTF.

As DNA, the CDR3 is TGTGCCAGCACCAGCGGGCAGGGGGCTGTTTCACCCCTCCACTTT. It is translated as CASTSGQGAVSPLHF. The chain couples TRBV6-8 to TRBJ1-6; 8 bases are shared with TRBD1. CDR1 MNHGY and CDR2 SAAAGT come from the germline V gene. Losses at the gene ends were 7 bases for V and 9 bases for J; bases not matched to a gene: 11. CDR3 length: 15 residues.

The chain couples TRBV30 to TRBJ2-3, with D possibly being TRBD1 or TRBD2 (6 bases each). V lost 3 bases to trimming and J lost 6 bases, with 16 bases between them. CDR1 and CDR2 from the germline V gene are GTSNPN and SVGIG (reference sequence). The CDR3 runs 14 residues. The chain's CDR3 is CAWRGGPFGDTQYF. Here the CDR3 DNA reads TGTGCCTGGAGAGGGGGGCCCTTCGGGGATACGCAGTATTTT.

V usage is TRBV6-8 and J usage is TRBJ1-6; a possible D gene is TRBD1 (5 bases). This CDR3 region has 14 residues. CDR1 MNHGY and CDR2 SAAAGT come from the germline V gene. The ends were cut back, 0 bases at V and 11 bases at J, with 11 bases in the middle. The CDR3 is CASSYSGTETPLHF. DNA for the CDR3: TGTGCCAGCAGTTACTCTGGGACGGAAACACCCCTCCACTTT.

This CDR3 reads CASSTGTGNEKLFF. Here the CDR3 DNA reads TGTGCCAGTAGTACCGGGACGGGCAATGAAAAACTGTTTTTT. J is TRBJ1-4 and V is TRBV19; a weak D match, TRBD1 (5 bases). The germline V and J ends were trimmed by 4 bases and 5 bases, with 11 bases remaining between them. The CDR3 contains 14 residues. Germline assignment: CDR1 LNHDA and CDR2 SQIVND (reference sequence).

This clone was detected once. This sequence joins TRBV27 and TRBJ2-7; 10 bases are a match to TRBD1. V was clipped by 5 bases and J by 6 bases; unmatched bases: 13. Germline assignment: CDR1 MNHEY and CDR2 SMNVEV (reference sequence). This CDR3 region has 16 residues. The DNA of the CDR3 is TGTGCCAGCAGTCCCTGGACAGGGGGGACCCCCCGCGAGCAGTACGTC. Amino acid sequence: CASSPWTGGTPREQYV.

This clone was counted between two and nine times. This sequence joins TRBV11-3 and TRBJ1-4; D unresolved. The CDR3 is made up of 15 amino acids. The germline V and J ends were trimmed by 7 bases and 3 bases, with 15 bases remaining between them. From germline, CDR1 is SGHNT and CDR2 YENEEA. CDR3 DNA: TGTGCCAGCACCAGGTCAGGAGGAGCTAATGAAAAACTGTTTTTT. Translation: CASTRSGGANEKLFF.

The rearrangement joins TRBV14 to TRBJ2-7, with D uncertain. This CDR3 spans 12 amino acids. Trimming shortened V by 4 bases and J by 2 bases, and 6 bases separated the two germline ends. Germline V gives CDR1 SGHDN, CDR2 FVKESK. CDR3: CASSRRTYEQYF. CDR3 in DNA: TGTGCCAGCAGCCGACGGACCTACGAGCAGTACTTC.

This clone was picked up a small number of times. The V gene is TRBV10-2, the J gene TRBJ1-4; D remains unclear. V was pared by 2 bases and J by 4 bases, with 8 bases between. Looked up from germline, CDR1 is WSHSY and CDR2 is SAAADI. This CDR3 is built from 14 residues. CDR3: CASSEGGNNEKLFF. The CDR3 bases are TGCGCCAGCAGTGAGGGTGGGAATAATGAAAAACTGTTTTTT.

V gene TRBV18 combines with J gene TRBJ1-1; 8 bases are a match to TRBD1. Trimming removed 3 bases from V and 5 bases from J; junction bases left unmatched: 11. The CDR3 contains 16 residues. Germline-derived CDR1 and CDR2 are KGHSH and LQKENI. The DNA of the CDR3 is TGTGCCAGCTCACCGATTCCCAGGGGGCGCGTAACTGAAGCTTTCTTT. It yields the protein CASSPIPRGRVTEAFF. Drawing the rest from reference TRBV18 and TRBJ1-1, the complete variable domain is NAGVMQNPRHLVRRRGQEARLRCSPMKGHSHVYWYRQLPEEGLKFMVYLQKENIIDESGMPKERFSAEFPKEGPSILRIQQVVRGDSAAYFCASSPIPRGRVTEAFFGQGTRLTVV.

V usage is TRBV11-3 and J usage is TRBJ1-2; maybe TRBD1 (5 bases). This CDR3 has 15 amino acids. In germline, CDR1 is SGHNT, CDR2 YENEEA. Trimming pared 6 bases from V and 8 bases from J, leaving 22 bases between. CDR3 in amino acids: CASRRGARQLGGYTF. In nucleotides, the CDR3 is TGTGCCAGCAGGCGCGGGGCAAGACAACTTGGCGGCTACACCTTC.

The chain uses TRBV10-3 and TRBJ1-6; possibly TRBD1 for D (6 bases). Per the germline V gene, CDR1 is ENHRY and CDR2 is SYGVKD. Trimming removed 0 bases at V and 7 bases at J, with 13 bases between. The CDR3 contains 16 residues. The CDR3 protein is CAISESEGVVNSPLHF. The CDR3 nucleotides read TGTGCCATCAGTGAGTCGGAGGGGGTAGTAAATTCACCCCTCCACTTT.

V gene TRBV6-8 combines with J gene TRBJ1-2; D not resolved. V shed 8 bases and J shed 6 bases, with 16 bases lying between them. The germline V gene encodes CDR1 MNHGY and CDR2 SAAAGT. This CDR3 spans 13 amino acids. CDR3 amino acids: CASAPERGDGYTF. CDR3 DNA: TGTGCCAGCGCCCCAGAGCGGGGAGATGGCTACACCTTC.